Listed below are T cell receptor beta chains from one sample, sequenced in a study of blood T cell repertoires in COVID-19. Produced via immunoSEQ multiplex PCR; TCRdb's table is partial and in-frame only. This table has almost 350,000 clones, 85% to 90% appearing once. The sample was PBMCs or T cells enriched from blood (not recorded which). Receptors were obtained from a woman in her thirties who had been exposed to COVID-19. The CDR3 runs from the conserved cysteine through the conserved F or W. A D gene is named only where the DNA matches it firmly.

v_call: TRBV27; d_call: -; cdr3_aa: CASSYRIANTEAFF
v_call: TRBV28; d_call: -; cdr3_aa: CASSFQRIVGNIQYF
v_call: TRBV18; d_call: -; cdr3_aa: CASSPPGAPNQPQHF
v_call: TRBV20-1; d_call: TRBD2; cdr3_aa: CSASLIGGRGSYNEQFF
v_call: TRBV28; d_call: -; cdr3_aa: CASSLQNYGYTF
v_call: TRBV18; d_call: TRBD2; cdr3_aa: CASSPLTQGLAGGEQFF
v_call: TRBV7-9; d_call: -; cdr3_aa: CASSSLRSEQFF
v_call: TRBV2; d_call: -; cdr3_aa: CASSGDTQETQYF
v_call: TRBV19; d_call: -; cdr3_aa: CASRPTGLKTDTQYF
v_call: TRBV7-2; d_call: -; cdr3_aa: CASRYTVLAAEQFF
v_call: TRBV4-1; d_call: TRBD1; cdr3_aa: CASSFRDRGVEELFF
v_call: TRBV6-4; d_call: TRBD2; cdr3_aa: CASRIVAGMNEQFF
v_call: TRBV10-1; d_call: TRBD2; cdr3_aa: CASSEAGVTHEQYF
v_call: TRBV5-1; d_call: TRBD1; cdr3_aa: CASSWKGQRTPYEQYF
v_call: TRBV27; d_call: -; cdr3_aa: CASSSGLLGPPLHF
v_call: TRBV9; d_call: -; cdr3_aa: CASSVVSGGDYEKLFF
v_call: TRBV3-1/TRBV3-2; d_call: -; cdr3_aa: CASSQVGGSFVNEQFF
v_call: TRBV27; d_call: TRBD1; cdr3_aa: CASSLRQGRGETQYF
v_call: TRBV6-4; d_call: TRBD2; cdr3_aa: CASSDKSAGEGETQYF
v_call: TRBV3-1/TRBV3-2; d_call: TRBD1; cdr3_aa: CASSLQGQGTEAFF
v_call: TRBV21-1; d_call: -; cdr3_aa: CASSKGRGRDGYTF
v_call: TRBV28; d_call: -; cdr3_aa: CASSFTHNQETQYF
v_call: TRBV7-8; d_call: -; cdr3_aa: CASSLDPYSYEQYF
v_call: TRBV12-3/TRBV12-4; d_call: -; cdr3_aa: CASSLGHGQYF
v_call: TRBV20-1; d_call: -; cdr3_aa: CSASSRATSTDTQYF
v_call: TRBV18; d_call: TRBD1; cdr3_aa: CASSPFSPYRGGDYEQYF
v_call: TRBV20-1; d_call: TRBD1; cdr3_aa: CSASGQGAAQPQHF
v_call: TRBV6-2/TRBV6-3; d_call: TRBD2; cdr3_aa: CASSYEGSGRSYEQYF
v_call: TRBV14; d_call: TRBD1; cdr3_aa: CASSLRTGGFEKLFF
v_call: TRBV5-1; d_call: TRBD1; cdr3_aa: CASSWRTGNTEAFF
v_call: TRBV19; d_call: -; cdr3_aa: CASSIDPVNYEQYF
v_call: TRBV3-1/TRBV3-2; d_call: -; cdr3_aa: CASSQGDIYEQYF
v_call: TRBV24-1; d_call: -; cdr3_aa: CATSDLRETYGYTF
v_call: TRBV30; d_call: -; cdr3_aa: CAWDSGGETQYF
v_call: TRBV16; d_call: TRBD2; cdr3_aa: CASSQWGLAGVTGENEQFF
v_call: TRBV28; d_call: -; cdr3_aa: CASSTTGQGKRNQPQHF
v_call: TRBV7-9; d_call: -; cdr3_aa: CASSLGGGKRADTQYF
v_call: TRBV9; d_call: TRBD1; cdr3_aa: CASSSTGGFTYEQYF
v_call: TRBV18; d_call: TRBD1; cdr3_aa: CASSPQDRAGLNTEAFF
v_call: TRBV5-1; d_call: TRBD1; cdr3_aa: CASSWRQQGTNEKLFF
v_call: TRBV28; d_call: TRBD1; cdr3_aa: CASGQTGTGVQPQHF
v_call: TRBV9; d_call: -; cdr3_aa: CASSVAGDIQYF
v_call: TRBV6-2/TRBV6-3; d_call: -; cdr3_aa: CASSRLAAETQYF
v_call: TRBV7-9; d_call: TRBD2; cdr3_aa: CASSRTSGTNTGELFF
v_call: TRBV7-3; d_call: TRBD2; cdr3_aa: CASSFTSGRAFATGELFF
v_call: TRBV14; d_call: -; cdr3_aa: CASSQEIHRNNQPQHF
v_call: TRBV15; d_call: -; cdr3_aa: CATSRDQGKQETQYF
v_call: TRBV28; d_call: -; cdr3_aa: CASSATGFGNQPQHF
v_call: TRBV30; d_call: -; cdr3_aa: CALHRVPLNPSNEQFF
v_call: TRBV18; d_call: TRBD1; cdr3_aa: CASSTGSLYEQYF
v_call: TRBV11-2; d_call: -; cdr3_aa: CASSLGPRGEKLFF
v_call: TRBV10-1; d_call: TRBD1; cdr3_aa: CASSADRAEAFF
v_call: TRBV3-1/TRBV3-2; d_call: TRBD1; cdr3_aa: CASSQHSLQGAGELFF
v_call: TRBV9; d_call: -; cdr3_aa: CASSSRPSTDTQYF
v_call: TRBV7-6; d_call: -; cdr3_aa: CASRGPDGYTF
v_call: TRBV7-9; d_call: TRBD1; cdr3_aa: CASSPTGYTGELFF
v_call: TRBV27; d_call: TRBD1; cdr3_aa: CASSSSPGGNQPQHF
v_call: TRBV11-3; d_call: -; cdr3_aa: CASSLGTWQYF
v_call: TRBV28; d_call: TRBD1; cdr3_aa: CASSLQGRGHQPQHF